Below, 32 T cell receptor beta chains from the same sample are listed, as sequenced in a study of blood T cell repertoires in COVID-19. Assay: immunoSEQ multiplex PCR; the TCRdb copy retains only in-frame clones and omits some. Of about 34,000 clones listed, roughly four fifths are singletons. The sequencing input was peripheral blood. All receptors come from a human donor in a cohort sampled during active COVID-19.

The chain combines TRBV30 with TRBJ2-3; D is possibly TRBD2 (6 bases). CDR1 and CDR2 from the germline V gene are GTSNPN and SVGIG (reference sequence). This CDR3 has 12 amino acids. Trimming cost V 2 bases and J 13 bases, with 16 bases left between them. In nucleotides, the CDR3 is TGTGCCTGGAGTCTCCAGACTAGTCATAAGTATTTT. Protein sequence: CAWSLQTSHKYF.

This clone was detected only a few times. The chain combines TRBV6-2 or TRBV6-3 with TRBJ2-1, with D possibly matching TRBD1 (7 bases). Trimming took off 0 bases at V and 3 bases at J, with 15 bases between the two ends. CDR1 MNHEY and CDR2 SVGEGT come from the germline V gene. This CDR3 spans 17 amino acids. The CDR3 nucleotides read TGTGCCAGCAGTTACTCCGGGTCCAGGGGGGTCTACAATGAGCAGTTCTTC. Amino acid sequence: CASSYSGSRGVYNEQFF.

V usage is TRBV7-8 and J usage is TRBJ1-5; TRBD1 aligns across 8 bases. Trimming cost V 5 bases and J 1 base; bases outside gene matches: 4. Germline CDR1 is SGHVS and CDR2 is FQNEAQ. This CDR3 contains 15 residues. The CDR3, as DNA: TGTGCCAGCAGCCGTGACAGGGGCAGCAATCAGCCCCAGCATTTT. Amino acids: CASSRDRGSNQPQHF. Based on the CDR3 plus reference TRBV7-8 and TRBJ1-5, the full variable domain is GAGVSQSPRYKVAKRGQDVALRCDPISGHVSLFWYQQALGQGPEFLTYFQNEAQLDKSGLPSDRFFAERPEGSVSTLKIQRTQQEDSAVYLCASSRDRGSNQPQHFGDGTRLSIL.

The J gene is TRBJ2-4, the V gene TRBV11-2; TRBD2 aligns across 10 bases. CDR1 and CDR2 (germline): SGHAT, FQNNGV. V lost 2 bases, J lost 0 bases, and 10 bases stayed unmatched. The CDR3 is 19 amino acids. CDR3 coding DNA: TGTGCCAGCAGCTTAACGGCTAGCGGGGGTGTCGGAGCCAAAAACATTCAGTACTTC. Translated: CASSLTASGGVGAKNIQYF.

The chain carries TRBV5-1 and TRBJ1-1; TRBD1 is a possible D gene (5 bases). The V gene's germline CDR1 is SGHRS and CDR2 YFSETQ. This CDR3 is 14 amino acids long. V was trimmed by 0 bases and J by 4 bases, leaving 10 bases between them. CDR3 nucleotide sequence: TGCGCCAGCAGCTTGGACGGGGGAGGCACTGAAGCTTTCTTT. Its protein product is CASSLDGGGTEAFF.

This chain uses TRBV6-5 with TRBJ2-3, with TRBD1 matching 7 bases. CDR3 length: 14 residues. After removal of 6 bases from V and 1 base from J, the junction contained 4 bases not matched to a gene. Per the germline V gene, CDR1 is MNHEY and CDR2 is SVGAGI. The CDR3 protein is CASRTGMGTDTQYF. The CDR3 coding sequence is TGTGCCAGCAGGACAGGGATGGGCACAGATACGCAGTATTTT.

This clone appeared a single time. This rearrangement joins TRBV7-9 to TRBJ2-1, with 7 bases that match TRBD1. J lost 2 bases, V lost 1 base, and 2 bases had no gene match. The CDR3 is made up of 15 amino acids. From germline, CDR1 is SEHNR and CDR2 FQNEAQ (reference sequence). CDR3: CASSLGQGTYNEQFF. The CDR3 DNA sequence: TGTGCCAGCAGCTTAGGACAGGGAACCTACAATGAGCAGTTCTTC.

The chain recombines TRBV7-9 with TRBJ2-2; D gene uncertain. The CDR3 consists of 15 residues. Trimming left V 0 bases short and J 6 bases short, with 11 bases between. Germline loops: CDR1 SEHNR, CDR2 FQNEAQ (reference sequence). The CDR3 loop is CASSLATGYPGELFF. Written as DNA, the CDR3 is TGTGCCAGCAGCTTAGCGACCGGGTACCCCGGGGAGCTGTTTTTT.

The chain combines TRBV5-1 with TRBJ2-7; TRBD2 matches 13 bases. The junction had 10 bases not matched to a gene; V was cut back by 1 base and J by 0 bases. The germline V gene encodes CDR1 SGHRS and CDR2 YFSETQ. This CDR3 spans 19 amino acids. CDR3 coding DNA: TGCGCCAGCAGCTTGACCCCGGGACTAGCGGGAAGGAGCTCCTACGAGCAGTACTTC. Translation gives CASSLTPGLAGRSSYEQYF.

The V and J genes are TRBV28 and TRBJ1-3, with 10 bases matching TRBD1. CDR3 size: 17 residues. Germline lookup yields CDR1 MDHEN and CDR2 SYDVKM. Germline trimming cut 6 bases from V and 1 base from J; bases unmatched to any gene: 9. The CDR3 protein is CASRGEGTGVSGNTIYF. As DNA, the CDR3 is TGTGCCAGCAGGGGGGAGGGGACAGGGGTATCTGGAAACACCATATATTTT.

The chain is built from TRBV2 and TRBJ2-1, with a weak D call TRBD1 (5 bases). From germline, CDR1 is SNHLY and CDR2 FYNNEI. This CDR3 has 15 amino acids. Trimming stripped 4 bases from V and 0 bases from J, with 10 bases between. The CDR3 coding sequence is TGTGCCAGCAGTGGGCAGGGTAGCTCCTACAATGAGCAGTTCTTC. It translates to CASSGQGSSYNEQFF. The full variable domain, with the rest looked up from reference TRBV2 and TRBJ2-1, is EPEVTQTPSHQVTQMGQEVILRCVPISNHLYFYWYRQILGQKVEFLVSFYNNEISEKSEIFDDQFSVERPDGSNFTLKIRSTKLEDSAMYFCASSGQGSSYNEQFFGPGTRLTVL.

V gene TRBV6-5 combines with J gene TRBJ2-5; possibly TRBD2 for D (6 bases). The CDR3 has 15 amino acids. Trimming removed 4 bases at V and 0 bases at J, with 12 bases between. CDR1 MNHEY and CDR2 SVGAGI come from the germline V gene. CDR3 region: CASSSTGGYQETQYF. The CDR3 nucleotides read TGTGCCAGCAGTTCGACTGGGGGGTACCAAGAGACCCAGTACTTC.

The genes are TRBV3-1 (or the pseudogene TRBV3-2) and TRBJ2-7, with D maybe TRBD1 (5 bases). This CDR3 contains 12 residues. CDR1 LGHDT and CDR2 YNNKEL come from the germline V gene (reference sequence). Deletions cut 2 bases from V and 4 bases from J, with 6 bases between. The CDR3 bases are TGTGCCAGCAGCCAAAGGGGTTACGAGCAGTACTTC. Residues: CASSQRGYEQYF.

The V and J genes are TRBV5-1 and TRBJ2-1; 8 bases align to TRBD2. Germline V gives CDR1 SGHRS, CDR2 YFSETQ. The CDR3 is made up of 14 amino acids. The V and J ends lost 3 bases and 8 bases, in that order; junction bases with no gene match: 7. DNA of the CDR3: TGCGCCAGCAGCTCGGGAGGGCCTCGGGATGAGCAGTTCTTC. This translates into CASSSGGPRDEQFF.

This CDR3 is CASSPSREGYGYTF. CDR3 nucleotides: TGTGCCAGCAGCCCCTCGCGAGAGGGCTATGGCTACACCTTC. The rearrangement uses TRBV11-2 and TRBJ1-2; D ambiguous. The CDR3 consists of 14 residues. The germline CDR1 and CDR2 sequences are SGHAT and FQNNGV. The V end lost 5 bases, the J end lost 4 bases, and 14 bases lay between the germline ends. Together with reference TRBV11-2 and TRBJ1-2, the CDR3 gives the full variable domain: EAGVAQSPRYKIIEKRQSVAFWCNPISGHATLYWYQQILGQGPKLLIQFQNNGVVDDSQLPKDRFSAERLKGVDSTLKIQPAKLEDSAVYLCASSPSREGYGYTFGSGTRLTVV.

V is TRBV6-5 and J is TRBJ2-7; 8 bases map to TRBD2. Trimming removed 2 bases from V and 4 bases from J; junction bases left unmatched: 4. There are 14 residues in the CDR3. Germline V gene lookup returns CDR1 MNHEY and CDR2 SVGAGI. CDR3 loop: CASSYAGGGYEQYF. The CDR3 DNA reads as TGTGCCAGCAGTTACGCGGGGGGAGGGTACGAGCAGTACTTC.

This chain connects TRBV28 to TRBJ2-1, with TRBD1 identical over 9 bases. After removal of 9 bases from V and 5 bases from J, the junction contained 11 bases not matched to a gene. This CDR3 has 15 amino acids. Germline V gene lookup returns CDR1 MDHEN and CDR2 SYDVKM. The CDR3 protein is CASGGRDRVNNEQFF. The CDR3 nucleotides are TGTGCCAGTGGGGGCAGGGACAGGGTAAACAATGAGCAGTTCTTC.

This clone was observed a handful of times. This chain uses TRBV6-6 with TRBJ2-2; D may be TRBD2 (7 bases). The CDR3 runs to 15 residues. Germline loops: CDR1 MNHNY, CDR2 SVGAGI (reference sequence). The V and J ends lost 4 bases and 3 bases respectively, with 12 bases between them. DNA of the CDR3: TGTGCCAGCAGTTTACAGGGAGGGGACACCGGGGAGCTGTTTTTT. It codes for CASSLQGGDTGELFF.

The V and J genes are TRBV7-2 and TRBJ2-7; TRBD2 matches at 8 bases. This CDR3 is 16 amino acids long. The V gene end was trimmed by 5 bases and the J gene end by 2 bases; junction bases not matched to a gene: 11. Germline CDR1 and CDR2: SGHTA and FQGNSA. CDR3 DNA sequence: TGTGCCAGCAGCCTCGGGACTAGTAACCTTGCCTACGAGCAGTACTTC. It codes for CASSLGTSNLAYEQYF.

J is TRBJ1-2 and V is TRBV3-1 (or the pseudogene TRBV3-2); a possible D gene is TRBD1 (5 bases). This CDR3 comprises 17 residues. Per the germline V gene, CDR1 is LGHDT and CDR2 is YNNKEL (reference sequence). V lost 1 base to trimming and J lost 0 bases, with 15 bases between them. This CDR3 reads CASSQVGQGTTNYGYTF. CDR3 DNA: TGTGCCAGCAGCCAAGTGGGGCAAGGCACAACTAACTATGGCTACACCTTC.

The chain is built from TRBV11-3 and TRBJ2-2; D might be TRBD2 (5 bases). V lost 3 bases, J lost 2 bases, and 10 bases lay in between. Germline V CDR1 and CDR2: SGHNT, YENEEA. CDR3 size: 15 residues. The CDR3 DNA reads as TGTGCCAGCAGCTTGGACTCAACTAACACCGGGGAGCTGTTTTTT. It yields the protein CASSLDSTNTGELFF.

The CDR3 coding sequence is TGCGCCAGCGCTGCAGGGGGGTCAGGCGAGCAGTACTTC. Translation: CASAAGGSGEQYF. The chain uses TRBV10-2 and TRBJ2-7, with D possibly being TRBD1 (7 bases). Germline V gene lookup returns CDR1 WSHSY and CDR2 SAAADI. The CDR3 is 13 amino acids. V was shortened by 8 bases and J by 6 bases, with 17 bases between the two germline ends.

The chain recombines TRBV4-1 with TRBJ2-3; TRBD2 agrees at 14 bases. Trimming at V came to 0 bases and at J to 6 bases, leaving 2 bases not matched to a gene. This CDR3 is 16 amino acids long. CDR1 MGHRA and CDR2 YSYEKL come from the germline V gene. The CDR3 coding sequence is TGCGCCAGCAGCCAAGATCGGACTAGCGGGAGGGATACGCAGTATTTT. Residues: CASSQDRTSGRDTQYF.

Only a few counts were recorded for this clone. This chain joins TRBV6-2 or TRBV6-3 and TRBJ1-1; D possibly corresponds to TRBD1 (5 bases). The CDR3 contains 16 residues. Germline CDR1 is MNHEY and CDR2 is SVGEGT. Trimming pared 4 bases from V and 0 bases from J, leaving 15 bases between. This CDR3 reads CASSSPRTGMNTEAFF. The CDR3 region has the DNA TGTGCCAGCAGTTCACCACGTACAGGTATGAACACTGAAGCTTTCTTT.

The chain links TRBV10-3 to TRBJ1-6, with D possibly TRBD1 on 5 matching bases. The V gene lost 7 bases and the J gene lost 9 bases, with 10 bases spanning the gap. Germline V gives CDR1 ENHRY, CDR2 SYGVKD. The CDR3 contains 12 residues. The CDR3 here is CAINSGVSPLHF. DNA of the CDR3: TGTGCCATCAACTCGGGGGTTTCACCCCTCCACTTT.

The V call is TRBV4-1, the J call TRBJ2-3; tentatively, D is TRBD1 (6 bases). Trimming pared 4 bases from V and 4 bases from J, leaving 15 bases between. The CDR3 spans 15 residues. Germline assignment: CDR1 MGHRA and CDR2 YSYEKL. CDR3: CASSRGQITADTQYF. In DNA form, the CDR3 reads TGCGCCAGCAGCCGAGGACAGATTACCGCAGATACGCAGTATTTT.

The chain has TRBV5-1 and TRBJ1-1, with a possible D match to TRBD1 (5 bases). Looked up from germline, CDR1 is SGHRS and CDR2 is YFSETQ. V was shortened by 0 bases and J by 5 bases, with 11 bases between the two germline ends. CDR3 size: 14 residues. The DNA for the CDR3 is TGCGCCAGCAGCTTGGAGCAGGGAAGGACTGAAGCTTTCTTT. Translation: CASSLEQGRTEAFF. Together with reference TRBV5-1 and TRBJ1-1, the CDR3 gives the full variable domain: KAGVTQTPRYLIKTRGQQVTLSCSPISGHRSVSWYQQTPGQGLQFLFEYFSETQRNKGNFPGRFSGRQFSNSRSEMNVSTLELGDSALYLCASSLEQGRTEAFFGQGTRLTVV.

J is TRBJ1-2 and V is TRBV28, with TRBD1 identical over 8 bases. V was clipped by 6 bases and J by 0 bases; unmatched bases: 3. CDR1 and CDR2 (germline): MDHEN, SYDVKM. CDR3 size: 14 residues. CDR3 DNA: TGTGCCAGCAGAACACAGGGGGCTAACTATGGCTACACCTTC. Translation gives CASRTQGANYGYTF.

This clone appeared a few times. CDR3 sequence (DNA): TGTGCCAGCAGTCCCGGACAGTCAGGCGCAGATACGCAGTATTTT. Translated: CASSPGQSGADTQYF. This sequence joins TRBV5-8 and TRBJ2-3, with TRBD1 as a possible D gene (6 bases). V was pared by 5 bases and J by 4 bases, with 17 bases between. The CDR3 totals 15 residues. CDR1 and CDR2 (germline): SGHTS, YDEGEE.

The V gene is TRBV3-1 (or the pseudogene TRBV3-2), the J gene TRBJ2-3; 10 bases map to TRBD2. The junction had 11 bases not matched to a gene; V was cut back by 3 bases and J by 2 bases. Germline V lookup: CDR1 LGHDT, CDR2 YNNKEL (reference sequence). The CDR3 totals 18 residues. The CDR3 DNA follows: TGTGCCAGCAGCCACCTCCTTAGCGGGGGGACCCCCACAGATACGCAGTATTTT. Amino acids: CASSHLLSGGTPTDTQYF.

This clone was detected a few times. The V gene is TRBV27, the J gene TRBJ2-7; D possibly corresponds to TRBD1 (5 bases). Germline CDR1 is MNHEY and CDR2 is SMNVEV (reference sequence). CDR3 size: 13 residues. Trimming removed 4 bases at V and 3 bases at J, with 10 bases between. The CDR3 here is CASSSRRGYEQYF. The CDR3 DNA reads TGTGCCAGCAGTTCCAGAAGGGGCTACGAGCAGTACTTC.

This rearrangement joins TRBV2 to TRBJ2-3, with 7 bases aligning to TRBD2. The length of the CDR3 is 15 residues. Per germline, CDR1 SNHLY and CDR2 FYNNEI. The J segment lost 0 bases and the V segment lost 3 bases, leaving 3 bases of the junction unmatched. In DNA, the CDR3 is TGTGCCAGCAGTGATCCGGGACTAAGCACAGATACGCAGTATTTT. It translates to CASSDPGLSTDTQYF. Based on the CDR3 plus reference TRBV2 and TRBJ2-3, the full variable domain is EPEVTQTPSHQVTQMGQEVILRCVPISNHLYFYWYRQILGQKVEFLVSFYNNEISEKSEIFDDQFSVERPDGSNFTLKIRSTKLEDSAMYFCASSDPGLSTDTQYFGPGTRLTVL.